This T cell receptor (beta chain) was documented in a study of cytomegalovirus exposure and HLA in healthy donors. Study-wide context: Of all 400 or so donors who were genotyped, 80% to 85% belonged to the Caucasian-associated ancestry cluster.

Details on this clone: The antigen remains undetermined.

Germline-derived CDR1 and CDR2 are SGDLS and YYNGEE. Unmatched junction bases numbered 6, after V lost 3 bases and J lost 0 bases. The CDR3 totals 17 residues. The primer mix had 60 Vbeta and 13 Jbeta primers. Data came from immunoSEQ multiplex PCR; TCRdb stores just in-frame clones and leaves some out. The sample includes about 190,000 clones, 80% of them seen just once. Study-wide results and caveats: In a later analysis, CMV-associated beta chains were mostly HLA-associated, it appeared. Several top significant clusters appeared, in a later analysis, to be linked to common viral pathogens. There were some 150 TCR beta chains listed as cytomegalovirus-associated.

The sequence was obtained from a woman aged 40 to 50 in good health and CMV-seronegative. The V call is TRBV9, the J call TRBJ2-3, with 11 nucleotides matching TRBD2. Specimen: PBMCs. This chain's CDR3 is CASSEGLAVSSTDTQYF. The CDR3 nucleotides read TGTGCCAGCAGCGAGGGACTAGCGGTATCTAGCACAGATACGCAGTATTTT. Full variable domain (remainder filled in from reference TRBV9 and TRBJ2-3): DSGVTQTPKHLITATGQRVTLRCSPRSGDLSVYWYQQSLDQGLQFLIQYYNGEERAKGNILERFSAQQFPDLHSELNLSSLELGDSALYFCASSEGLAVSSTDTQYFGPGTRLTVL.